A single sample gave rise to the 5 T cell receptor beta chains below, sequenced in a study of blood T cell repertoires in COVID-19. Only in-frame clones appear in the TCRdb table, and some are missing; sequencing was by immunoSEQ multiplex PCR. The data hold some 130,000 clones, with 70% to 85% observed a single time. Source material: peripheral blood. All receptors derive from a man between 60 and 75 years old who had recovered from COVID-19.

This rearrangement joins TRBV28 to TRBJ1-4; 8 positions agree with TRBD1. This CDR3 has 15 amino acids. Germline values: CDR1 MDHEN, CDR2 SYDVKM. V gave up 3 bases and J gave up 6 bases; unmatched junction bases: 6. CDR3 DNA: TGTGCCAGCAGTTTCCGACAGGGGAGGGATGAAAAACTGTTTTTT. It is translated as CASSFRQGRDEKLFF.

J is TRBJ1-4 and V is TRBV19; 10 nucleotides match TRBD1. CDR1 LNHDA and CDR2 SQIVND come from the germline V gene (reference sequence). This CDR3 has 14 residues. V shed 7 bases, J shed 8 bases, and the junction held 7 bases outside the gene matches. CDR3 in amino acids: CASTMGQGKEKLFF. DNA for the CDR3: TGTGCCAGTACCATGGGACAGGGGAAAGAAAAACTGTTTTTT.

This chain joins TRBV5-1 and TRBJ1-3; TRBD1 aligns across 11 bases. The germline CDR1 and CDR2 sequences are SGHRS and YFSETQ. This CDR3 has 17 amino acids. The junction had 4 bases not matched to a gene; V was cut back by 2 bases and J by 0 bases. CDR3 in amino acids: CASSFGTGGSSGNTIYF. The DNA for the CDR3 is TGCGCCAGCAGCTTCGGGACAGGGGGAAGCTCTGGAAACACCATATATTTT.

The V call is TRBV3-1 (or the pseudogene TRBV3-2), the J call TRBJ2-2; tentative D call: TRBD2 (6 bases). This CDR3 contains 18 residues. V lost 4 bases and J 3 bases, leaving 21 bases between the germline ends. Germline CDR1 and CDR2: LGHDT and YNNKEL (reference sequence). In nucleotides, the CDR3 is TGTGCCAGCAGCCCTTCAGGTGGGACCGGGACTTACACCGGGGAGCTGTTTTTT. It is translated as CASSPSGGTGTYTGELFF.

CDR3 sequence (DNA): TGTGCCTGGAGCCGACTAGCGGGGGGGCAGTACAATGAGCAGTTCTTC. Amino acid sequence: CAWSRLAGGQYNEQFF. V usage is TRBV30 and J usage is TRBJ2-1; TRBD2 matches at 14 bases. The germline V gene encodes CDR1 GTSNPN and CDR2 SVGIG (reference sequence). This CDR3 is 16 amino acids long. V was clipped by 3 bases and J by 4 bases; unmatched bases: 5.